This T cell receptor beta chain was found in a study of Ad26.COV2.S vaccination and SARS-CoV-2 variants. TCRdb keeps only in-frame clones here, not all; method: immunoSEQ multiplex PCR. In the table there are 350,000 to 450,000 clones, around 93% of which are singletons. The treatment denotes: roughly 19 received Ad26.COV2.S at low or high dose, single or two shots; five or six received placebo; per-sample allocation not given. It was on day 63 after the first vaccine or placebo injection that samples were taken. The V and J ends lost 1 base and 3 bases respectively, with 6 bases between them. Germline V lookup: CDR1 WSHSY, CDR2 SAAADI. The CDR3 consists of 13 residues.

This chain connects TRBV10-2 to TRBJ1-1; D unresolved. The receptor's source is a person aged 18 to 59 who received the Ad26.COV2.S COVID-19 vaccine or a placebo. The sequenced sample was peripheral blood, obtained in a trial of Ad26.COV2.S vaccine versus placebo. CDR3 DNA: TGCGCCAGCAGTGAGTTCCCGGACACTGAAGCTTTCTTT. Encoded protein: CASSEFPDTEAFF.